This TCR beta chain was documented in a study of PD-L1 blockade in urothelial cancer. Study summary: Researchers found blood samples held a median of approximately 150,000 T cells.

This table comes from immunoSEQ multiplex PCR, and its TCRdb copy is limited to in-frame clones, with some not included. The table lists about 39,000 clones, roughly 90% of them singletons, with about 1.9% in the top ten. V dropped 1 base and J dropped 6 bases, with 12 bases sitting between them. The CDR3 runs 15 residues. CDR1 and CDR2 from the germline V gene are SSHAT and FNYEAQ (reference sequence). This clonotype was obtained from a man aged 55 to 70 with urothelial cancer. The V call is TRBV7-7, the J call TRBJ2-2; a weak D match, TRBD1 (5 bases). Sequenced here: PBMCs, sampled around atezolizumab (anti-PD-L1) treatment. The CDR3 sequence: CASSLGRAWAGELFF. The CDR3 nucleotides read TGTGCCAGCAGCTTAGGCAGGGCGTGGGCCGGGGAGCTGTTTTTT.